This T cell receptor (beta chain) comes out of a study of blood T cell repertoires in COVID-19. With 3 bases removed from V and 6 bases from J, the gap between germline ends came to 17 bases. CDR3 length: 15 amino acids. Germline lookup yields CDR1 MDHEN and CDR2 SYDVKM. In the authors' workflow: Reference gene primers were amplified, and this amplification served to estimate nucleated cell counts. TCRdb's copy holds only in-frame clones and misses some; the assay was immunoSEQ multiplex PCR. For V, J and clone size, that table is used; D and trimming come from the DNA. The profile shows hundreds of thousands of clones, roughly 89% of them singletons.

Sequenced material: PBMCs or T cells enriched from blood (not recorded which). This clonotype was sampled from a woman in her twenties or thirties who had recovered from COVID-19. The J gene is TRBJ1-2, the V gene TRBV28; D perhaps matches TRBD1 (6 bases). This CDR3 reads CASSFIKGGDDGYTF. The CDR3 DNA reads as TGTGCCAGCAGTTTCATCAAAGGGGGGGACGATGGCTACACCTTC.